This T cell receptor beta chain appears in the sequencing data of a study of CD8 T cells in ankylosing spondylitis. Generation of TCR beta libraries employed quantitative 5'-RACE incorporating molecular barcodes. TCRdb re-called the 5' RACE reads through MiXCR, storing one row per CDR3 protein. The sample holds under 300,000 distinct CDR3 sequences; 8% to 9.5% are singletons and the top ten take under 7.5%. Findings of the study overall: Clones linked with disease were CD8+ and fairly uncommon in the peripheral blood. Made up of about eight highly homologous variants, a TCR beta motif appeared characteristic of ankylosing spondylitis blood. Past studies reported some motif variants in reactive arthritis synovial fluid and blood.

This clonotype occurred many times. As yet, its antigen is unknown. Trimming removed 4 bases at V and 4 bases at J, with 16 bases between. This CDR3 is 15 amino acids long. CDR1 LGHNA and CDR2 YSLEER come from the germline V gene. The sample comprised blood, either unsorted or a sorted T cell fraction (not recorded which). The TCR comes from a male donor with ankylosing spondylitis or in good health (not recorded which). V and J are TRBV4-3 and TRBJ1-1, with D maybe TRBD1 (5 bases). The CDR3 sequence: CASSPSRGASTEAFF. The CDR3 bases are TGCGCCAGCAGCCCCTCGAGGGGCGCGAGCACTGAAGCTTTCTTT.